This TCR beta chain emerged from a study of cytomegalovirus exposure and HLA in healthy donors. Study results and caveats: Some V segments (TRBV6-2 and TRBV6-3 among them) were excluded as indistinguishable. It was shown in a later analysis that HLA-associated TCR beta chains were more clonally expanded than other, equally common chains. TCR beta chains numbering roughly 150 were designated cytomegalovirus-associated.

PCR involved 60 Vbeta and 13 Jbeta primers. Only in-frame clones appear in the TCRdb table, and some are missing; sequencing was by immunoSEQ multiplex PCR. This table has about 180,000 clones, roughly 80% appearing once. There were likely unrecorded immune exposures, though donors were nominally healthy when sampled. The CDR3 covers 16 residues. CDR1 LNHDA and CDR2 SQIVND come from the germline V gene (reference sequence). Trimming removed 5 bases from V and 7 bases from J; junction bases left unmatched: 16. In the case of this clone: Its antigen remains unidentified.

The receptor comes from a man aged 60-69 years in good health and CMV-seronegative. The chain uses TRBV19 and TRBJ1-2; 7 bases map to TRBD1. Sequencing was performed on PBMCs. The CDR3 nucleotides are TGTGCCAGTAGTCCCCGCGGGGCAGGGGGGATTATTGGCTACACCTTC. Encoded protein: CASSPRGAGGIIGYTF.